The rows below give T cell receptor beta chains drawn from one sample of a study of shared clonotypes between healthy human individuals. TCRdb's table, derived via immunoSEQ multiplex PCR, lists solely in-frame clones and lacks some. There are approximately 99,000 clones in the sample; 68% occur only once, and about 25% lies in the top ten. Sequencing was performed on memory CD8+ T cells sorted from blood. These receptors were obtained from a woman in her thirties in good health. Each CDR3 is given without its conserved first and last residue.

J gene | V gene | CDR3 protein
TRBJ2-7 | TRBV28 | ASTSFRGESYEQY
TRBJ1-2 | TRBV29-1 | SVDADRGGYT
TRBJ2-1 | TRBV11-2 | ASSFTSGQYNEQF
TRBJ1-4 | TRBV14 | ASSPPPGGDRIEKLF
TRBJ1-2 | TRBV25-1 | ASSEYEEGILYGYT
TRBJ2-3 | TRBV7-9 | ASSRRQGPTDTQY
TRBJ1-2 | TRBV30 | AWTFGSHNYGYT
TRBJ2-7 | TRBV6-5 | ASSPGFEQY
TRBJ2-2 | TRBV6-1 | ASMGGTGELF
TRBJ1-2 | TRBV5-1 | ASSLGQDYGYT
TRBJ2-4 | TRBV7-9 | ASSPGLAGENIQY
TRBJ1-4 | TRBV7-9 | ASSLGQNHNEKLF
TRBJ2-7 | TRBV7-3 | ASSSRNSGVHEQY
TRBJ2-1 | TRBV7-9 | ASSPTSLEQF
TRBJ2-2 | TRBV7-8 | ASSLSVSGSTGELF
TRBJ2-7 | TRBV13 | ASSSTSAYEQY
TRBJ2-1 | TRBV29-1 | SVEGLAGGYNEQF
TRBJ2-2 | TRBV28 | ASSFRLAKGPGELF
TRBJ1-5 | TRBV19 | ASSPSDSKNQPQH
TRBJ2-7 | TRBV28 | ASRLAGVWEQY
TRBJ1-1 | TRBV10-1 | ASRPGTGKLTEAF
TRBJ1-2 | TRBV5-4 | ASSTRDRVNYGYT
- | TRBV19 | ASSASGTYEQY
TRBJ2-7 | TRBV27 | ATSGGLGNEQY
TRBJ1-2 | TRBV28 | AISPPGTGHNYGYT